These T cell receptor beta chains were read from a single sample in a study of breast tumors, draining lymph nodes, adjacent tissues. TCRdb re-derived calls from the multiplex PCR reads in MiXCR, one entry per CDR3 protein. Altogether tens of thousands of distinct CDR3 sequences are present, roughly three fifths being singletons, with the ten largest covering under 20%. The specimen sequenced was breast tumor tissue. The origin of the receptors is a female donor with breast cancer. Some clones in this sample may be carry-over from other donors' samples. The CDR3 runs from the conserved cysteine through the conserved F or W. The D gene is left open where the match is weak. Some rows have no size entry. The others give once, few or many, or a class for an expanded clone.

v_gene	d_gene	j_gene	abundance	CDR3aa	CDR3nt
TRBV14	-	TRBJ1-1	many	CASSQGWTVANTEAFF	TGTGCCAGCAGCCAAGGGTGGACCGTGGCGAACACTGAAGCTTTCTTT
TRBV20-1	-	TRBJ2-3	-	CSARGGAKDTQYF	TGCAGTGCTAGAGGGGGGGCGAAAGATACGCAGTATTTT
TRBV7-2	TRBD1	TRBJ2-1	few	CASSLQGASNEQFF	TGTGCCAGCAGCTTACAGGGGGCGTCGAATGAGCAGTTCTTC
TRBV20-1	TRBD1	TRBJ2-7	-	CSARDRGRQGVTYEQYF	TGCAGTGCTAGAGATCGTGGCAGACAGGGTGTTACCTACGAGCAGTACTTC
TRBV5-1	-	TRBJ2-2	many	CASSLSGLGTGELFF	TGCGCCAGCAGCTTGTCCGGGTTGGGAACCGGGGAGCTGTTTTTT
TRBV25-1	-	TRBJ1-6	few	CASSAGHYNSPLHF	TGTGCCAGCAGTGCGGGACACTATAATTCACCCCTCCACTTT
TRBV20-1	-	TRBJ1-2	-	CSDEATRANYGYTF	TGCAGTGACGAGGCGACCAGAGCTAACTATGGCTACACCTTC
TRBV2	-	TRBJ2-5	-	CASRGEGETQYF	TGTGCCAGCCGAGGGGAAGGAGAGACCCAGTACTTC
TRBV20-1	TRBD1	TRBJ2-7	-	CSAMTGELYEQYF	TGCAGTGCTATGACAGGGGAATTGTACGAGCAGTACTTC
TRBV6-4	TRBD2	TRBJ2-1	-	CASSESGRAFVDEQFF	TGTGCCAGCAGTGAGAGTGGGAGGGCCTTTGTAGATGAGCAGTTCTTC
TRBV4-1	TRBD1	TRBJ2-3	-	CASSQDWIRQGADTQYF	TGCGCCAGCAGCCAAGATTGGATTAGACAGGGGGCAGATACGCAGTATTTT
TRBV10-3	-	TRBJ1-6	-	CAISESGGSGGSPLHF	TGTGCCATCAGTGAGTCCGGAGGGTCTGGAGGTTCACCCCTCCACTTT
TRBV12-3/TRBV12-4	-	TRBJ2-2	few	CGSRPRDGKNTGELFF	TGTGGCAGCAGACCGAGGGACGGGAAGAACACCGGGGAACTGTTTTTT
TRBV5-1	-	TRBJ1-2	-	CASSDPGSYGYTF	TGCGCCAGCAGCGATCCGGGCAGCTATGGCTACACCTTC
TRBV4-1	-	TRBJ1-1	few	CASSQGPGDPGGPEAFF	TGCGCCAGCAGCCAAGGCCCCGGGGACCCCGGTGGCCCTGAAGCTTTCTTT
TRBV27	-	TRBJ1-4	many	CASSRPNEKLFF	TGTGCCAGCAGTCGACCGAATGAAAAACTGTTTTTT
TRBV4-1	TRBD1	TRBJ2-7	-	CASRQPGQGAKEQYF	TGCGCCAGCAGGCAACCGGGACAGGGGGCGAAGGAGCAGTACTTC
TRBV12-3/TRBV12-4	-	TRBJ2-1	-	CASSLNPEERFF	TGTGCCAGCAGTTTAAATCCAGAGGAGCGGTTCTTC
TRBV5-5	TRBD1	TRBJ1-2	-	CASSGGQGYYGYTF	TGTGCCAGCAGCGGGGGACAGGGCTACTATGGCTACACCTTC
TRBV7-2	TRBD2	TRBJ2-1	once	CASRKRTSGSYNEQFF	TGTGCCAGCAGGAAAAGGACTAGCGGGAGCTACAATGAGCAGTTCTTC
TRBV20-1	-	TRBJ2-1	-	CSAIRARPNEQFF	TGCAGTGCTATACGAGCGAGGCCCAATGAGCAGTTCTTC
TRBV6-2/TRBV6-3	TRBD1	TRBJ2-1	-	CASSYGNRTGRNEQFF	TGTGCCAGCAGTTACGGTAACAGGACAGGGAGGAATGAGCAGTTCTTC
TRBV29-1	-	TRBJ1-2	-	CSVGDSLVYGYTF	TGCAGCGTTGGGGACTCACTCGTCTATGGCTACACCTTC
TRBV2	TRBD2	TRBJ2-3	-	CASSPIAGFGLRDTQYF	TGTGCCAGCAGCCCCATAGCGGGATTCGGTCTTAGGGATACGCAGTATTTT
TRBV2	-	TRBJ2-3	large	CASSVGSPVHSDTQYF	TGTGCCAGCAGTGTAGGGTCGCCCGTTCATTCAGATACGCAGTATTTT
TRBV20-1	-	TRBJ2-6	many	CSARESGANVLTF	TGCAGTGCTAGAGAGAGTGGGGCCAACGTCCTGACTTTC
TRBV7-3	TRBD2	TRBJ2-2	many	CASSLWASGSVSGELFF	TGTGCCAGCAGCTTATGGGCTAGCGGGAGCGTCTCCGGGGAGCTGTTTTTT
TRBV16	TRBD1	TRBJ1-1	many	CASSQADRGAAFF	TGTGCCAGCAGCCAAGCGGACAGGGGTGCAGCTTTCTTT
TRBV30	TRBD2	TRBJ2-7	many	CAWQGLASYEQYF	TGTGCCTGGCAGGGACTAGCCTCCTACGAGCAGTACTTC
TRBV20-1	-	TRBJ2-7	few	CSATRPISYEQYF	TGCAGTGCCACACGTCCGATCTCCTACGAGCAGTACTTC
TRBV7-2	-	TRBJ2-7	-	CASSLHGGQNYEQYF	TGTGCCAGCAGCTTACACGGGGGGCAGAACTACGAGCAGTACTTC
TRBV19	TRBD1	TRBJ1-3	-	CASSMKGTGSGNTIYF	TGTGCCAGTAGTATGAAGGGGACAGGCTCTGGAAACACCATATATTTT
TRBV5-1	-	TRBJ2-1	-	CASSLGATDDNEQFF	TGCGCCAGCAGCTTGGGGGCGACCGATGACAATGAGCAGTTCTTC
TRBV29-1	-	TRBJ1-2	-	CSVEMGNYGYTF	TGCAGCGTTGAAATGGGGAACTATGGCTACACCTTC
TRBV7-9	-	TRBJ2-3	medium-sized	CASSPVTSTDTQYF	TGTGCCAGCAGCCCCGTCACTAGCACAGATACGCAGTATTTT
TRBV24-1	-	TRBJ2-1	once	CATRRSYNEQFF	TGTGCCACCAGAAGGTCCTACAATGAGCAGTTCTTC
TRBV24-1	-	TRBJ2-1	-	CATSAPGHLYNEQFF	TGTGCCACCAGTGCCCCCGGCCATCTTTACAATGAGCAGTTCTTC
TRBV9	TRBD2	TRBJ2-1	once	CASSSRLAGGSEQFF	TGTGCCAGCAGCTCCCGACTAGCGGGAGGTAGTGAGCAGTTCTTC
TRBV10-3	TRBD1	TRBJ2-7	-	CAMTKGQGSYEQYF	TGTGCCATGACCAAAGGACAGGGGTCCTACGAGCAGTACTTC
TRBV13	TRBD2	TRBJ2-5	-	CASSFRGDETQYF	TGTGCCAGCAGCTTCCGGGGGGATGAGACCCAGTACTTC
TRBV15	TRBD1	TRBJ2-1	-	CATSRGVDRVYNEQFF	TGTGCCACCAGCAGAGGTGTGGACAGGGTTTACAATGAGCAGTTCTTC